This TCR beta chain appears in the sequencing data of a study of technical replicates of blood from a few donors. Repertoires were generated with immunoSEQ multiplex PCR, while TCRdb's copy carries only in-frame clones and drops some. The data show tens of thousands of clones, 70% to 90% seen once. Germline V gene lookup returns CDR1 LGHNA and CDR2 YNFKEQ. The CDR3 extends over 15 amino acids. The V gene end was trimmed by 3 bases and the J gene end by 7 bases; junction bases not matched to a gene: 3. The sequencing sample was made of PBMCs. The clonotype comes from a human donor in good health. Some clones in this sample may be carry-over from other donors' samples. The rearrangement uses TRBV4-2 and TRBJ2-1; 13 bases agree with TRBD2. For the CDR3, the DNA is TGTGCCAGCAGCCACGGGACTAGCGGGGAAAATGAGCAGTTCTTC. Its protein product is CASSHGTSGENEQFF.